What follows describes a single TCR beta chain. Its antigen is unidentified. TCRdb's copy holds only in-frame clones and misses some; the assay was immunoSEQ multiplex PCR. The sample has 2.5 million or so clones, just over 90% seen once. The source of the sample is a study of shared clonotypes between healthy human individuals. General observations from the study: Relative to their counterparts shared across all four donors, non-shared clonotypes exhibited diminished generation probabilities. Researchers sampled blood only, noting tissue repertoires likely differ.

Looked up from germline, CDR1 is SQVTM and CDR2 is ANQGSEA. Trimming stripped 5 bases from V and 5 bases from J, with 13 bases between. This CDR3 comprises 14 residues. All donors were healthy HIV-negative adults lacking recent acute infections or vaccinations. Both subsets, CD45RA+ naive and CD45RA-negative memory, were split from the CD4+ cells. The sequenced sample consisted of naive CD4+ T cells sorted from blood. Subset: CD45RA+ positively selected. V usage is TRBV29-1 and J usage is TRBJ1-6, with D unresolved. The receptor's source is a man aged 18 to 30 in good health. The CDR3 sequence is CSVQQDNDNSPLHF. CDR3 sequence (DNA): TGCAGCGTTCAGCAAGACAACGATAATTCACCCCTCCACTTT.